The 21 T cell receptor beta chains in this list originate from one sample, sequenced in a study of blood T cell repertoires in COVID-19. The method was immunoSEQ multiplex PCR; TCRdb's version includes in-frame clones alone and lacks a portion of them. The sample holds 150,000 to 180,000 clones, roughly 80% seen once. Sequencing was done on a sample of peripheral blood. All receptors derive from a woman aged 55 to 70 with COVID-19, enrolled during active disease.

This chain links TRBV7-9 with TRBJ2-3, with D possibly matching TRBD2 (5 bases). This CDR3 region has 16 residues. V lost 0 bases, J lost 0 bases, and 10 bases lay in between. Germline V gene lookup returns CDR1 SEHNR and CDR2 FQNEAQ (reference sequence). CDR3 residues: CASSLAASPSTDTQYF. The CDR3 nucleotides read TGTGCCAGCAGCTTAGCTGCTAGCCCAAGCACAGATACGCAGTATTTT.

The chain uses TRBV5-1 and TRBJ1-2; TRBD1 agrees at 8 bases. The V and J ends lost 2 bases and 1 base, in that order; junction bases with no gene match: 7. The germline V gene encodes CDR1 SGHRS and CDR2 YFSETQ. The CDR3 is 16 amino acids. CDR3 residues: CASSFLQGAGNYGYTF. The CDR3 coding sequence is TGCGCCAGCAGCTTCCTGCAGGGGGCAGGTAACTATGGCTACACCTTC.

V and J are TRBV7-2 and TRBJ1-4, with 8 bases that match TRBD1. CDR3 length equals 13 residues. V lost 5 bases and J lost 10; bases outside the gene matches: 6. CDR1 and CDR2 from the germline V gene are SGHTA and FQGNSA. CDR3 sequence (DNA): TGTGCCAGCAGCACGGACAGGGCCCGAAAACTGTTTTTT. Protein sequence: CASSTDRARKLFF.

The CDR3 nucleotides read TGCGCCAGCAGTGAAGGGAGAAGCTACACCTTC. Protein product: CASSEGRSYTF. The rearrangement links TRBV10-2 to TRBJ1-2, with unresolved D. Trimming pared 3 bases from V and 9 bases from J, leaving 8 bases between. The CDR3 runs 11 residues. Germline lookup yields CDR1 WSHSY and CDR2 SAAADI.

This clone was seen a single time. This chain links TRBV6-5 with TRBJ1-5, with 7 bases matching TRBD1. CDR1 is MNHEY and CDR2 is SVGAGI in the germline V gene. The CDR3 covers 13 residues. V shed 2 bases and J 9 bases; nucleotides not matched to a gene: 4. CDR3 sequence reads: CASSYDRAAPQHF. The CDR3 coding sequence is TGTGCCAGCAGTTACGACAGGGCGGCGCCCCAGCATTTT.

The table lists this clone with a few counts. The chain recombines TRBV25-1 with TRBJ2-2; 7 bases agree with TRBD1. V shed 3 bases and J 6 bases; nucleotides not matched to a gene: 4. The CDR3 sequence is 14 residues long. Germline loops: CDR1 MGHDK, CDR2 SYGVNS. CDR3 bases: TGTGCCAGCAGTGAGGTGACAGGGCCCGGGGAGCTGTTTTTT. It translates to CASSEVTGPGELFF.

The J gene is TRBJ1-4, the V gene TRBV14; no clear D gene. Germline V gene data show CDR1 as SGHDN and CDR2 as FVKESK. V shed 5 bases and J shed 5 bases, with 18 bases lying between them. The CDR3 has 16 amino acids. CDR3 in amino acids: CASSGKFGQKNEKLFF. The CDR3 DNA reads TGTGCCAGCAGCGGAAAATTTGGGCAGAAGAATGAAAAACTGTTTTTT.

The V gene is TRBV3-1 (or the pseudogene TRBV3-2), the J gene TRBJ2-7; possible D gene TRBD2, 5 bases. V lost 3 bases and J lost 4, with 7 bases in between. The CDR3 has 12 amino acids. CDR1 and CDR2 (germline): LGHDT, YNNKEL (reference sequence). The CDR3 protein is CASSQGSYEQYF. The CDR3 bases are TGTGCCAGCAGCCAGGGGAGTTACGAGCAGTACTTC.

The J gene is TRBJ1-2, the V gene TRBV30; weak D call: TRBD1 (6 bases). Germline values: CDR1 GTSNPN, CDR2 SVGIG (reference sequence). The CDR3 length is 13 residues. V shed 3 bases and J shed 8 bases, with 16 bases lying between them. The CDR3 DNA follows: TGTGCCTGGAGGTTGGGGGGGCAGGGCGGCTACACCTTC. Amino acids: CAWRLGGQGGYTF.

The V call is TRBV6-5, the J call TRBJ1-5; D call uncertain. The length of the CDR3 is 15 residues. CDR1 is MNHEY, CDR2 SVGAGI, per germline. The V gene lost 4 bases and the J gene lost 2 bases, with 12 bases spanning the gap. For the CDR3, the DNA is TGTGCCAGCAGTTCCCCGGGAGCGGGCAATCAGCCCCAGCATTTT. Protein: CASSSPGAGNQPQHF.

The CDR3 nucleotides read TGTGCCAGCAGCTTCAGGGGGATGAATTCACCCCTCCACTTT. Encoded protein: CASSFRGMNSPLHF. The gene calls are TRBV2 and TRBJ1-6; 7 bases agree with TRBD1. This CDR3 region has 14 residues. The germline V gene encodes CDR1 SNHLY and CDR2 FYNNEI. Germline trimming cut 6 bases from V and 7 bases from J; bases unmatched to any gene: 6.

The V gene is TRBV30, the J gene TRBJ1-2, with D possibly being TRBD1 (6 bases). The germline V gene has CDR1 GTSNPN and CDR2 SVGIG (reference sequence). This CDR3 is built from 14 residues. The V and J ends lost 0 bases and 5 bases respectively, with 13 bases between them. CDR3 region: CAWSVSGAGYGYTF. Written as DNA, the CDR3 is TGTGCCTGGAGTGTATCAGGGGCAGGGTATGGCTACACCTTC.

The chain employs TRBV6-1 and TRBJ2-7; D not certain. This CDR3 contains 12 residues. V was trimmed by 3 bases and J by 0 bases, leaving 3 bases between them. The germline gives CDR1 MNHNS, CDR2 SASEGT. The CDR3 DNA reads TGTGCCAGCAGTGACAACTCCTACGAGCAGTACTTC. Translating it yields CASSDNSYEQYF.

The chain recombines TRBV3-1 (or the pseudogene TRBV3-2) with TRBJ1-1, with unresolved D. Germline CDR1 is LGHDT and CDR2 is YNNKEL (reference sequence). The V and J ends lost 7 bases and 4 bases respectively, with 13 bases between them. The CDR3 is made up of 13 amino acids. The CDR3 DNA is TGTGCCAGCAAGGAGATTTACGGCACTGAAGCTTTCTTT. It is translated as CASKEIYGTEAFF.

This chain links TRBV11-2 with TRBJ2-5; 10 nucleotides agree with TRBD1. Trimming took 3 bases from V and 4 from J; bases not matched to a gene: 8. There are 16 residues in the CDR3. Germline V gives CDR1 SGHAT, CDR2 FQNNGV. The CDR3 region is CASSFSGTGVGETQYF. CDR3 sequence (DNA): TGTGCCAGCAGCTTCTCCGGGACAGGGGTTGGAGAGACCCAGTACTTC.

This sequence joins TRBV14 and TRBJ2-5; 9 bases match TRBD1. This CDR3 is 15 amino acids long. With V trimmed by 4 bases and J by 1 base, 4 bases remained unmatched. Germline lookup yields CDR1 SGHDN and CDR2 FVKESK. DNA of the CDR3: TGTGCCAGCAGCCCCCGGGACAGGGTCCAAGAGACCCAGTACTTC. It encodes CASSPRDRVQETQYF.

The J gene is TRBJ2-1, the V gene TRBV27; 9 positions match TRBD1. This CDR3 spans 17 amino acids. V was clipped by 4 bases and J by 5 bases; unmatched bases: 12. CDR1 and CDR2 from the germline V gene are MNHEY and SMNVEV (reference sequence). The CDR3: CASSSPTGTGHNNEQFF. CDR3 in DNA: TGTGCCAGCAGTTCCCCGACCGGGACAGGGCACAACAATGAGCAGTTCTTC.

This clone was counted between two and nine times. The chain links TRBV19 to TRBJ1-1; TRBD1 is a possible D gene (5 bases). Germline CDR1 and CDR2: LNHDA and SQIVND (reference sequence). Trimming took off 6 bases at V and 0 bases at J, with 14 bases between the two ends. This CDR3 comprises 15 residues. The CDR3 here is CASRHPGGMNTEAFF. DNA for the CDR3: TGTGCCAGTAGGCATCCCGGGGGGATGAACACTGAAGCTTTCTTT.

A word on this clone: A much larger clone sits a single nucleotide away, making a read error possible. In the same sample, other DNA sequences code for this CDR3. V is TRBV27 and J is TRBJ1-1; D gene unclear. This CDR3 contains 13 residues. V was trimmed by 2 bases and J by 1 base, leaving 5 bases between them. CDR1 is MNHEY and CDR2 is SMNVEV in the germline V gene (reference sequence). CDR3 bases: TGTGCCAGCAGTTTAGGAGGGAACACTGAAGCTTTCTTT. It translates to CASSLGGNTEAFF.

This clone was observed a handful of times. The genes are TRBV6-1 and TRBJ1-6; TRBD1 matches at 7 bases. The CDR3 is made up of 16 amino acids. Germline CDR1 reads MNHNS; CDR2 reads SASEGT. The J segment lost 6 bases and the V segment lost 2 bases, leaving 7 bases of the junction unmatched. The CDR3: CASSERLGQRNSPLHF. CDR3 nucleotides: TGTGCCAGCAGTGAACGATTGGGACAGCGTAATTCACCCCTCCACTTT.

The V gene is TRBV6-2 or TRBV6-3, the J gene TRBJ1-4; 10 bases align to TRBD1. Germline loops: CDR1 MNHEY, CDR2 SVGEGT. After removal of 5 bases from V and 8 bases from J, the junction contained 8 bases not matched to a gene. This CDR3 contains 15 residues. In DNA form, the CDR3 reads TGTGCCAGCAGTGGTCCCGGGACAGGGGAAGAAAAACTGTTTTTT. This translates into CASSGPGTGEEKLFF.